The sequence of this T cell receptor (beta chain) was determined in a study of T cell repertoires in cytomegalovirus infection. Study summary: Used in the study were CMV epitopes, some recently identified and HLA-C-restricted, others well-studied and HLA-B-restricted. Indications came from public TCR beta signatures; they pointed to CMV infection and to a matching HLA type.

Study results and caveats: Summed public TCR beta family frequency identified CMV carriers bearing the relevant HLA. Clonotype analysis showed dominance of the ex vivo response by HLA-C-restricted CMV-specific TCR beta clonotypes.

V was pared by 9 bases and J by 5 bases, with 6 bases of the junction left unmatched. Germline V gene data show CDR1 as LNHDA and CDR2 as SQIVND (reference sequence). The CDR3 contains 14 residues. This clonotype appeared a few times. The antigen remains undetermined. TCRdb re-called the reads with MiXCR, one entry per CDR3 protein. The data show under 450,000 distinct CDR3 sequences, about 32% seen once. The gene calls are TRBV19 and TRBJ2-3; TRBD2 matches at 12 bases. Specimen: cultured PBMCs, collected from culture after CMV antigen stimulation. The sequence came from a human donor in good health (CMV status not recorded). Some clones in this sample may be carry-over from other donors' samples. Here the CDR3 reads CASRTSGKRDTQYF. DNA of the CDR3: TGTGCCAGCCGGACTAGCGGGAAAAGAGATACGCAGTATTTT. Using reference TRBV19 and TRBJ2-3 for the parts outside the CDR3, the full variable domain is DGGITQSPKYLFRKEGQNVTLSCEQNLNHDAMYWYRQDPGQGLRLIYYSQIVNDFQKGDIAEGYSVSREKKESFPLTVTSAQKNPTAFYLCASRTSGKRDTQYFGPGTRLTVL.